This entry features one TCR beta chain sequence. The specificity of this receptor is unknown. No qualities accompany the bases; no much larger clone lies one base away. Including the terminal cysteine and phenylalanine, the CDR3 comprises 13 residues. The entry retains the CDR3 DNA only, 39 bases that are in frame from base 1. In the germline V gene (reference sequence), CDR1 corresponds to MNHEY and CDR2 to SMNVEV. V is cut by 3 bases and J by 2 bases, and the space between the germline ends is 2 bases. This sample was taken from a study of blood T cell repertoires in COVID-19 (TCRdb year 2020). Background on the whole study: Samples covering the acute and convalescent phases of COVID-19 were provided by collaborators in the United States, Italy and Spain. The material from the prospective study consisted of cDNA or gDNA derived from T cells, B-cell-depleted T cells, or PBMCs. The dataset comprised deeply sampled blood TCRbeta repertoires from subjects exposed to, actively infected with, or recovered from COVID-19. The repertoires were released in a freely available public database intended as a resource for research on the immune response to SARS-CoV-2. Samples were obtained from the ongoing ImmuneRACE study (first 160 participants) and from roughly 1,300 subjects provided by 6 global collaborators. The sample metadata nearly always contained a de-identified subject ID, COVID-19 status, age in years and sex. Where HLA class I and class II types were available, the types were taken from metadata supplied by the sample provider, not from assay-based typing. The research as a whole found: How much clinical and demographic metadata was included differed by source and by participant, and the metadata was provided uncurated.

TCRbeta CDR3 regions were amplified from genomic DNA using the immunoSEQ Assay, a bias-controlled multiplex PCR. The study's processing was this. The number of nucleated cells in each sample was estimated by amplification of reference gene primers within the assay. Sequence reads were collapsed and filtered to measure the absolute abundance of every unique TCRbeta CDR3 rearrangement. For each sample, productive Simpson clonality was calculated as the square root of Simpson's diversity index over productive rearrangements. TCRdb mirrors the immuneACCESS table, restricted to in-frame sequences. Some clones are absent from its copies; in checked studies, under half trace to an unresolved V gene, and the reason for the others is unknown. The V and J calls and clone size come from that table; D and trimming were worked out from the DNA. In all, the sample holds 140,000 to 150,000 clones, and more than 85% of those were seen once. Around 2.9% of the sample belongs to the ten largest clones.

Whole blood was collected in K2EDTA tubes by collaborating institutions according to the institutions' own protocols. For TCRbeta analysis, collaborators shipped samples as frozen whole blood, isolated PBMCs, or DNA extracted from either of those sample types. Recombination connected TRBV27 to TRBJ2-6, with the D gene uncertain. Sequenced: peripheral blood. This receptor was obtained from a man aged 55 to 70 with active or convalescent COVID-19. Here is the DNA: TGTGCCAGCAGTTTCACTGGGGCCAACGTCCTGACTTTC. This yields the protein CASSFTGANVLTF.